This section outlines one T cell receptor (beta chain) sequence together with its context. These data come from a study of T cells in Graves' hyperthyroidism and ophthalmopathy. TCR beta CDR3 sequences were amplified from RNA transcripts. Initially, a first-round RT-PCR of the TCR CDR3 employed the HTBI primer set. TCRdb used MiXCR to reprocess the multiplex PCR reads, holding one entry per CDR3 protein. The data contain hundreds of thousands of distinct CDR3 sequences, about half of them seen just once; the ten biggest clones take up about 7.8%. Trimming removed 5 bases at V and 5 bases at J, with 18 bases between. This CDR3 is built from 16 residues. Germline V gene sequence: CDR1 SEHNR, CDR2 FQNEAQ (reference sequence). Absence of ophthalmopathy progression within 18 months defined stable Graves' hyperthyroidism.

What was sequenced was peripheral blood or thyroid tissue (not recorded which). The source of this sequence is a young woman with Graves' hyperthyroidism. This sequence joins TRBV7-9 and TRBJ2-2; maybe TRBD1 (6 bases). DNA for the CDR3: TGTGCCAGCAGCCCCATAAAAGGACAGAGGACCGGGGAGCTGTTTTTT. Its protein product is CASSPIKGQRTGELFF.